Listed here are 8 T cell receptor beta chains from one sample, sequenced in a study of shared clonotypes between healthy human individuals. Terminally differentiated effector memory CD45RA+ cells were excluded by CCR7 positive selection of CD45RO-negative cells. The method was immunoSEQ multiplex PCR; TCRdb's version includes in-frame clones alone and lacks a portion of them. The sample includes about 2 million clones, over 85% of them seen just once. Sequencing was carried out using naive CD8+ T cells sorted from blood. These TCRs come from a man younger than 35 in good health.

This chain joins TRBV4-2 and TRBJ1-1; D is possibly TRBD1 (6 bases). V was clipped by 0 bases and J by 4 bases, with 12 bases between them. From germline, CDR1 is LGHNA and CDR2 YNFKEQ. The CDR3 covers 15 residues. The CDR3 is CASSQERGASTEAFF. DNA of the CDR3: TGTGCCAGCAGCCAAGAGAGGGGGGCGTCCACTGAAGCTTTCTTT.

The rearrangement links TRBV28 to TRBJ2-7; tentative D call: TRBD1 (5 bases). V lost 2 bases and J 6 bases, leaving 17 bases between the germline ends. Germline V gene lookup returns CDR1 MDHEN and CDR2 SYDVKM. The CDR3 spans 15 residues. The CDR3 nucleotides read TGTGCCAGCAGTTTACTTAGGGGTCCCCTCGCCGAGCAGTACTTC. Amino acid sequence: CASSLLRGPLAEQYF.

The chain recombines TRBV6-5 with TRBJ2-7; 10 nucleotides match TRBD1. J was trimmed by 7 bases and V by 6 bases; bases with no gene match: 12. The CDR3 consists of 15 residues. Germline V lookup: CDR1 MNHEY, CDR2 SVGAGI. As DNA, the CDR3 is TGTGCCAGCAGCCCCTCCGGGACAGGGGTTAGTGAGCAGTACTTC. Amino acids: CASSPSGTGVSEQYF.

The J gene is TRBJ2-3, the V gene TRBV18; 7 nucleotides match TRBD2. Unmatched junction bases numbered 10, after V lost 6 bases and J lost 4 bases. The CDR3 contains 15 residues. Germline V lookup: CDR1 KGHSH, CDR2 LQKENI. CDR3 nucleotides: TGTGCCAGCTCCTCCTCCGGGACTAAGTCAGATACGCAGTATTTT. Protein product: CASSSSGTKSDTQYF.

V and J are TRBV9 and TRBJ2-1; 9 bases are shared with TRBD2. Per the germline V gene, CDR1 is SGDLS and CDR2 is YYNGEE. There are 14 residues in the CDR3. With 3 bases clipped from V and 8 bases from J, the junction kept 6 bases outside the gene matches. Written as DNA, the CDR3 is TGTGCCAGCAGCGAGGGCGGGAGGGCCTATGAGCAGTTCTTC. Translation gives CASSEGGRAYEQFF.

The rearrangement links TRBV7-6 to TRBJ2-1, with 7 bases identical to TRBD2. Per the germline V gene, CDR1 is SGHVS and CDR2 is FNYEAQ. V was pared by 5 bases and J by 1 base, with 8 bases of the junction left unmatched. This CDR3 is 16 amino acids long. The CDR3 loop reads CASSPTNGGSYNEQFF. The CDR3 DNA reads as TGTGCCAGCAGCCCTACAAACGGGGGGTCCTACAATGAGCAGTTCTTC. Drawing the rest from reference TRBV7-6 and TRBJ2-1, the complete variable domain is GAGVSQSPRYKVTKRGQDVALRCDPISGHVSLYWYRQALGQGPEFLTYFNYEAQQDKSGLPNDRFSAERPEGSISTLTIQRTEQRDSAMYRCASSPTNGGSYNEQFFGPGTRLTVL.

The chain has TRBV5-1 and TRBJ2-2; 8 positions agree with TRBD1. The germline gives CDR1 SGHRS, CDR2 YFSETQ. This CDR3 comprises 16 residues. V trimming: 0 bases; J trimming: 5 bases; junction bases outside the gene matches: 6. CDR3: CASSLEWTGRTGELFF. The CDR3 DNA reads TGCGCCAGCAGCTTGGAGTGGACAGGGAGGACCGGGGAGCTGTTTTTT.

CDR3 loop: CATMGQGKKPQHF. The DNA of the CDR3 is TGTGCCACGATGGGACAGGGGAAGAAACCCCAGCATTTT. This chain links TRBV6-6 with TRBJ1-5; 10 nucleotides line up with TRBD1. J gave up 10 bases and V 10 bases, and 10 bases lay outside the gene matches. The CDR3 sequence is 13 residues long. The germline CDR1 and CDR2 sequences are MNHNY and SVGAGI (reference sequence).